The rows below give T cell receptor beta chains drawn from one sample of a study of identical twins. TCRdb recomputed calls from the 5' RACE reads with MiXCR, one row per CDR3 protein. This sample has about 280,000 distinct CDR3 sequences; less than 9% occur once, and the top ten carry around 2.1%. The data were also submitted as part of a second study, on yellow fever vaccine responses in identical twins.

The material sequenced was memory (CD45RO+) T cells sorted from blood. These receptors were taken from a woman younger than 35 in good health. Both conserved end residues are part of each CDR3. A D gene is named only where the DNA matches it firmly. Not all rows give a size; the values are once, few, many and, for expanded clones, a class.

TRBV5-6	TRBJ2-2	-	many	TGTGCCAGCAGCTTGGACGAGCGGATCGGGGAGCTGTTTTTT	CASSLDERIGELFF
TRBV12-3/TRBV12-4	TRBJ2-1	TRBD2	many	TGTGCCAGCAGTTTATTCGGGACTAGCGATGAGCAGTTCTTC	CASSLFGTSDEQFF
TRBV11-1	TRBJ2-1	TRBD1	-	TGTGCCAGCAGCCAGGACAGGGATGAGCAGTTCTTC	CASSQDRDEQFF
TRBV28	TRBJ2-7	-	few	TGTGCCAGCAGTTTTCCGGGGTTGTACGAGCAGTACTTC	CASSFPGLYEQYF
TRBV5-6	TRBJ1-1	-	many	TGTGCCAGCAGGCTGACAGGTCTGAACACTGAAGCTTTCTTT	CASRLTGLNTEAFF
TRBV5-1	TRBJ2-5	-	few	TGCGCCAGCAGCTTTACAGGGAGGGAAGAGACCCAGTACTTC	CASSFTGREETQYF
TRBV29-1	TRBJ2-5	TRBD2	-	TGCAGCGTGCCCCAGCGGGGGGAGACCCAGTACTTC	CSVPQRGETQYF
TRBV5-1	TRBJ1-5	-	many	TGCGCCAGCAGCCAAGGGTCCGGCAATCAGCCCCAGCATTTT	CASSQGSGNQPQHF
TRBV20-1	TRBJ1-5	-	many	TGCAGTGCCTCCCCGGGAAACAATCAGCCCCAGCATTTT	CSASPGNNQPQHF
TRBV7-9	TRBJ1-1	-	many	TGTGCCAGCAGCCACCCACAGGGAAGGAACACTGAAGCTTTCTTT	CASSHPQGRNTEAFF
TRBV20-1	TRBJ2-2	-	few	TGCAGTGCCCCACGTACAGGGTCTACCGGGGAGCTGTTTTTT	CSAPRTGSTGELFF
TRBV12-3/TRBV12-4	TRBJ1-4	TRBD1	-	TGTACCAGCAGTGCCTCAGGGGGAAGTAATGAAAAACTGTTTTTT	CTSSASGGSNEKLFF
TRBV15	TRBJ2-1	-	-	TGTGCCACCAGCGGACAGTTAAATGAGCAGTTCTTC	CATSGQLNEQFF
TRBV20-1	TRBJ1-2	-	-	TGCAGTGCTAGAGTCGAGGAAAGGCCCCTCTATGGCTACACCTTC	CSARVEERPLYGYTF
TRBV27	TRBJ2-7	-	-	TGTGCCAGCAGTTCGCAGGGAAGTAATTACAACGAGCAGTACTTC	CASSSQGSNYNEQYF
TRBV27	TRBJ2-1	-	many	TGTGCCAGCAGTCCCACTGTAGGCTATGAGCAGTTCTTC	CASSPTVGYEQFF
TRBV27	TRBJ2-3	TRBD1	many	TGTGCCAGCAAGGGGGCGGGCAGGAGCACAGATACGCAGTATTTT	CASKGAGRSTDTQYF
TRBV20-1	TRBJ1-2	TRBD1	few	TGCAGTGCTAGAGATCAGGGACAGGGGTATGGCTACACCTTC	CSARDQGQGYGYTF
TRBV10-3	TRBJ1-5	TRBD1	many	TGTGCCATCAGTGAGGACAGGGATCAGCCCCAGCATTTT	CAISEDRDQPQHF
TRBV6-1	TRBJ2-1	-	many	TGTGCCAGCAGTGAAACCAGGGGACGAGAGCAGTTCTTC	CASSETRGREQFF
TRBV25-1	TRBJ2-3	-	-	TGTGCCAGCAGTGAATCGGACACAGATACGCAGTATTTT	CASSESDTDTQYF
TRBV12-5	TRBJ2-5	-	-	TGTGCTAGTGGTCACGGCGCGCCGAAAGAGACCCAGTACTTC	CASGHGAPKETQYF
TRBV5-5	TRBJ1-1	-	few	TGTGCCAGCAGCTTGGCGGTGCAGGGCCCAAAAGCTTTCTTT	CASSLAVQGPKAFF
TRBV7-9	TRBJ2-5	TRBD2	-	TGTGCCAGCAGCTTAGTAAGCTCTAGCGGGAGGAAGACCCAGTACTTC	CASSLVSSSGRKTQYF
TRBV3-1	TRBJ1-2	-	-	TGTGCCAGCAGCCAAGATCTAGCGTCCTATGGCTACACCTTC	CASSQDLASYGYTF
TRBV20-1	TRBJ2-7	-	many	TGCAGTGCTAGAGGGTCCTACGAGCAGTACTTC	CSARGSYEQYF
TRBV12-3/TRBV12-4	TRBJ2-3	TRBD2	-	TGTGCCAGCAGTTCCCCCAGCGGGGGGGGCACAGATACGCAGTATTTT	CASSSPSGGGTDTQYF
TRBV28	TRBJ2-1	-	few	TGTGCCAGCAGTTTTAGGTATGAGCAGTTCTTC	CASSFRYEQFF
TRBV14	TRBJ2-5	-	-	TGTGCCAGCAGCCCCACCCGGATACAAGAGACCCAGTACTTC	CASSPTRIQETQYF
TRBV25-1	TRBJ2-2	-	few	TGTGCCAGCAGTGAATCCATCTGGAATCGGGGTCCCGGGGAGCTGTTTTTT	CASSESIWNRGPGELFF
TRBV15	TRBJ2-1	TRBD1	many	TGTGCCACCAGCAGAGTCCACGGACAGGGGGGCTACAATGAGCAGTTCTTC	CATSRVHGQGGYNEQFF
TRBV7-8	TRBJ2-3	-	few	TGTGCCAGCAGCCCCCAGCGGGTACCCACAGATACGCAGTATTTT	CASSPQRVPTDTQYF
TRBV11-2	TRBJ2-5	TRBD1	many	TGTGCCAGCAGCCCAAGATCCGGGACAGGGGGAGAGACCCAGTACTTC	CASSPRSGTGGETQYF
TRBV12-3/TRBV12-4	TRBJ2-4	-	many	TGTGCCAGCACTCTGGGGAGCGGAGGCGAGGGCAAAAACATTCAGTACTTC	CASTLGSGGEGKNIQYF
TRBV3-1	TRBJ1-3	-	many	TGTGCCAGCTCAAGGTTTACACCTAAGACAGGCTCCTCTGGAAACACCATATATTTT	CASSRFTPKTGSSGNTIYF
TRBV20-1	TRBJ2-2	-	few	TGCAGTGCTAGAGGAGGGTACGGCACCGGGGAGCTGTTTTTT	CSARGGYGTGELFF
TRBV5-1	TRBJ2-5	TRBD2	many	TGCGCCAGCAGATACGGGACTAGCGGGGGCATTGAACAAGAGACCCAGTACTTC	CASRYGTSGGIEQETQYF
TRBV5-1	TRBJ2-2	-	many	TGCGCCAGCAGCTTGGATGGGCTAATGAGCGGCGGGGAGCTGTTTTTT	CASSLDGLMSGGELFF
TRBV12-3/TRBV12-4	TRBJ2-3	TRBD2	many	TGTGCCAGCAGTTTACGGGGGGACGGCACAGATACGCAGTATTTT	CASSLRGDGTDTQYF
TRBV6-1	TRBJ2-1	-	-	TGTGCCGTATCTTCGGGGTACAATGAGCAGTTCTTC	CAVSSGYNEQFF
TRBV6-5	TRBJ2-3	-	few	TGTGCCAGCAGTTACTTAGCGTCACCCACAGATACGCAGTATTTT	CASSYLASPTDTQYF
TRBV29-1	TRBJ2-1	-	many	TGCAGCGCGACGACAGATTTATACAATGAGCAGTTCTTC	CSATTDLYNEQFF
TRBV18	TRBJ2-2	TRBD1	-	TGTGCCAGCTCCAGGACAGGGGGCACCGGGGAGCTGTTTTTT	CASSRTGGTGELFF
TRBV7-2	TRBJ2-1	TRBD2	-	TGTGCCAGCAGCTTACTAGCGGGAGGGTTGTATGAGCAGTTCTTC	CASSLLAGGLYEQFF
TRBV7-8	TRBJ2-5	TRBD2	few	TGTGCCAGCAGCTGGCGGGGGGCTCTGCTTCGAGAGACCCAGTACTTC	CASSWRGALLRETQYF